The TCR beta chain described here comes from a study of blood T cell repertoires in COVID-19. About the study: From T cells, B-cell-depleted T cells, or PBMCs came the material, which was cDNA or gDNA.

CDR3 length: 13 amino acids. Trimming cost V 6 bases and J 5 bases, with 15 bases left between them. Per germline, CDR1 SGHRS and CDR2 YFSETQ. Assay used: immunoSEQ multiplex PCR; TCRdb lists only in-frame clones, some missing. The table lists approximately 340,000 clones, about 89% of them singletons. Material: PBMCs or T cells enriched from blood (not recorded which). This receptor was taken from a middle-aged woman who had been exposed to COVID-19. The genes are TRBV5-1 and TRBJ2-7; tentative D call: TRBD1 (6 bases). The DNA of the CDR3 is TGCGCCAGCACGCGAGACAGGTCCCACGAGCAGTACTTC. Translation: CASTRDRSHEQYF. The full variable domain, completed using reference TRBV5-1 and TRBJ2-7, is KAGVTQTPRYLIKTRGQQVTLSCSPISGHRSVSWYQQTPGQGLQFLFEYFSETQRNKGNFPGRFSGRQFSNSRSEMNVSTLELGDSALYLCASTRDRSHEQYFGPGTRLTVT.